The 26 T cell receptor beta chains presented below share a single source sample, sequenced in a study of blood T cell repertoires in COVID-19. Sequencing was performed with immunoSEQ multiplex PCR; in TCRdb, only in-frame clones are kept and a portion is missing. This table holds about 110,000 clones, 70% to 90% found once. Sequencing input: peripheral blood. Every receptor here comes from a woman between 45 and 65 years old with acute or convalescent COVID-19.

The chain has TRBV7-9 and TRBJ2-7; TRBD2 might be the D (5 bases). V was shortened by 3 bases and J by 3 bases, with 9 bases between the two germline ends. Germline CDR1 is SEHNR and CDR2 is FQNEAQ (reference sequence). The CDR3 covers 13 residues. The chain's CDR3 is CASSLRELYEQYF. In DNA form, the CDR3 reads TGTGCCAGCAGCTTGAGGGAACTCTACGAGCAGTACTTC. The full variable domain, in which reference TRBV7-9 and TRBJ2-7 provide the parts outside the CDR3, is DTGVSQNPRHKITKRGQNVTFRCDPISEHNRLYWYRQTLGQGPEFLTYFQNEAQLEKSRLLSDRFSAERPKGSFSTLEIQRTEQGDSAMYLCASSLRELYEQYFGPGTRLTVT.

Only one count was recorded for this clone. V is TRBV18 and J is TRBJ2-5; 9 nucleotides agree with TRBD2. The trim removed 5 bases at V and 5 bases at J, leaving 6 bases unmatched. This CDR3 contains 14 residues. Germline assignment: CDR1 KGHSH and CDR2 LQKENI. CDR3 residues: CASSSGLAKETQYF. The CDR3 DNA follows: TGTGCCAGCTCATCGGGACTAGCTAAGGAGACCCAGTACTTC.

The chain uses TRBV10-3 and TRBJ1-1; D gene uncertain. The CDR3 sequence is 14 residues long. V was cut by 5 bases and J by 3 bases, with 13 bases left in between. Germline V gives CDR1 ENHRY, CDR2 SYGVKD. The CDR3: CAISIYGLDTEAFF. CDR3 nucleotides: TGTGCCATCAGTATTTACGGTCTGGACACTGAAGCTTTCTTT.

The chain links TRBV28 to TRBJ2-7; no definite D call. This CDR3 spans 14 amino acids. The V and J ends lost 7 bases and 4 bases respectively, with 17 bases between them. The germline V gene encodes CDR1 MDHEN and CDR2 SYDVKM. CDR3 sequence (DNA): TGTGCCAGCATACAAGACAAGGCTCCGTACGAGCAGTACTTC. Its translation is CASIQDKAPYEQYF.

CDR3 sequence (DNA): TGTGCCAGTAGTATAAAGAGGACAGGCTACGAGCAGTACTTC. Translated: CASSIKRTGYEQYF. This chain connects TRBV19 to TRBJ2-7; TRBD1 matches 7 bases. This CDR3 is 14 amino acids long. Germline lookup yields CDR1 LNHDA and CDR2 SQIVND (reference sequence). V shed 2 bases and J 3 bases; nucleotides not matched to a gene: 4.

Here the CDR3 reads CATSDTGTGSEKLFF. CDR3 nucleotide sequence: TGTGCCACCAGTGATACCGGGACAGGGAGTGAAAAACTGTTTTTT. The V gene is TRBV24-1, the J gene TRBJ1-4; 9 bases are shared with TRBD1. CDR3 length: 15 amino acids. V shed 3 bases, J shed 7 bases, and the junction held 5 bases outside the gene matches. Germline V gene data show CDR1 as KGHDR and CDR2 as SFDVKD.

V gene TRBV19 combines with J gene TRBJ1-4; 7 bases line up with TRBD1. This CDR3 region has 14 residues. Germline CDR1 is LNHDA and CDR2 is SQIVND (reference sequence). V shed 10 bases, J shed 7 bases, and the junction held 12 bases outside the gene matches. The chain's CDR3 is CATRGQAGVEKLFF. CDR3 nucleotide sequence: TGTGCCACTAGGGGGCAGGCCGGAGTTGAAAAACTGTTTTTT.

This clone was recorded a few times. The CDR3 loop reads CASSLNPRGSNQPQHF. The CDR3 bases are TGCGCCAGCAGCTTAAATCCGAGGGGGAGCAATCAGCCCCAGCATTTT. The chain carries TRBV5-1 and TRBJ1-5; tentative D call: TRBD1 (6 bases). Germline CDR1 and CDR2: SGHRS and YFSETQ. V lost 2 bases, J lost 1 base, and 13 bases lay in between. There are 16 residues in the CDR3.

V usage is TRBV19 and J usage is TRBJ2-3; 10 bases align to TRBD2. The CDR3 spans 14 residues. V lost 9 bases to trimming and J lost 2 bases; unmatched junction nucleotides: 5. Germline V gene sequence: CDR1 LNHDA, CDR2 SQIVND (reference sequence). In DNA form, the CDR3 reads TGTGCCAGCCGTAGCGGGAGGTCCACAGATACGCAGTATTTT. Translated, it gives CASRSGRSTDTQYF.

The V and J genes are TRBV28 and TRBJ2-5; 9 bases are shared with TRBD1. J gave up 5 bases and V 5 bases, and 12 bases lay outside the gene matches. The CDR3 runs to 16 residues. Germline V gene sequence: CDR1 MDHEN, CDR2 SYDVKM. CDR3 protein: CASSQIGTGREETQYF. The CDR3 nucleotides are TGTGCCAGCAGTCAAATCGGGACAGGGAGGGAGGAGACCCAGTACTTC.

CDR3 sequence: CASSLELRVGYNEQFF. CDR3 bases: TGTGCCAGCAGCTTGGAGCTCCGGGTAGGCTACAATGAGCAGTTCTTC. V is TRBV5-5 and J is TRBJ2-1; D is unresolved. The V end lost 0 bases, the J end lost 3 bases, and 13 bases lay between the germline ends. Germline V gives CDR1 SGHKS, CDR2 YYEKEE (reference sequence). There are 16 residues in the CDR3.

The chain combines TRBV19 with TRBJ2-6; 8 bases line up with TRBD1. Germline V gene data show CDR1 as LNHDA and CDR2 as SQIVND (reference sequence). V lost 4 bases, J lost 0 bases, and 11 bases stayed unmatched. The CDR3 runs 19 residues. CDR3 bases: TGTGCCAGTAGTACCCGCTCCCCAGGGGGCCTCTCTGGGGCCAACGTCCTGACTTTC. This encodes CASSTRSPGGLSGANVLTF.

This clone has at least ten counts. CDR3 protein: CASSLSTGRETQYF. CDR3 sequence (DNA): TGTGCCAGCAGCTTAAGTACAGGGAGAGAGACCCAGTACTTC. This chain joins TRBV7-9 and TRBJ2-5; possible D gene TRBD1, 6 bases. The V end lost 2 bases, the J end lost 4 bases, and 11 bases lay between the germline ends. From germline, CDR1 is SEHNR and CDR2 FQNEAQ (reference sequence). This CDR3 is built from 14 residues.

The V call is TRBV29-1, the J call TRBJ2-5; D perhaps matches TRBD2 (7 bases). The germline V and J ends were trimmed by 4 bases and 2 bases, with 20 bases remaining between them. The CDR3 sequence is 16 residues long. Germline CDR1 SQVTM, CDR2 ANQGSEA. In DNA form, the CDR3 reads TGCAGCGTTGCCCGGACGGGGGGACACGCACAAGAGACCCAGTACTTC. Translated, it gives CSVARTGGHAQETQYF.

The count of this clone is one. The V call is TRBV7-9, the J call TRBJ1-1; 8 bases line up with TRBD1. CDR1 and CDR2 (germline): SEHNR, FQNEAQ (reference sequence). This CDR3 contains 14 residues. V dropped 5 bases and J dropped 1; count of bases not matched to a gene: 3. CDR3 amino acids: CASSPQGANTEAFF. The DNA for the CDR3 is TGTGCCAGCAGCCCGCAGGGGGCGAACACTGAAGCTTTCTTT.

The rearrangement uses TRBV21-1 and TRBJ1-5; the table's D call TRBD1 went unverified against the DNA. TRBV21-1 is described as a pseudogene. This CDR3 has 13 residues. CDR3 nucleotide sequence: TGTGCCAGCAGTCACAGGGAAAATCAGCCCCAGCATTTT. Its translation: CASSHRENQPQHF.

This clone came up once. The CDR3 DNA is TGTGCCAGTAGTATAGATCGAACAGCCTCTGGAAACACCATATATTTT. Its protein is CASSIDRTASGNTIYF. The chain is built from TRBV19 and TRBJ1-3; D unresolved. The CDR3 length is 16 residues. Trimming left V 0 bases short and J 0 bases short, with 9 bases between. Germline V CDR1 and CDR2: LNHDA, SQIVND (reference sequence). The complete variable domain, with remaining parts taken from reference TRBV19 and TRBJ1-3, reads DGGITQSPKYLFRKEGQNVTLSCEQNLNHDAMYWYRQDPGQGLRLIYYSQIVNDFQKGDIAEGYSVSREKKESFPLTVTSAQKNPTAFYLCASSIDRTASGNTIYFGEGSWLTVV.

The chain uses TRBV18 and TRBJ2-7; D might be TRBD2 (6 bases). CDR1 and CDR2 (germline): KGHSH, LQKENI. Trimming left V 1 base short and J 5 bases short, with 15 bases between. The CDR3 is 15 residues long. The CDR3 DNA sequence: TGTGCCAGCTCACCACGAACGGGAGATCTAAACGAGCAGTACTTC. It yields the protein CASSPRTGDLNEQYF.

The gene calls are TRBV18 and TRBJ2-1, with 8 positions matching TRBD1. V gave up 2 bases and J gave up 1 base; unmatched junction bases: 4. CDR3 size: 16 residues. Per the germline V gene, CDR1 is KGHSH and CDR2 is LQKENI. The CDR3 DNA is TGTGCCAGCTCACCAACAGGGGGAGAATCCTACAATGAGCAGTTCTTC. Amino acids: CASSPTGGESYNEQFF.

CDR3 loop: CAWSVGGPEQYF. CDR3 nucleotides: TGTGCCTGGAGTGTTGGAGGGCCCGAGCAGTACTTC. The chain has TRBV30 and TRBJ2-7, with D maybe TRBD2 (6 bases). CDR1 and CDR2 (germline): GTSNPN, SVGIG (reference sequence). Between the trimmed V and J ends, which lost 0 bases and 6 bases, there was a span of 9 bases. There are 12 residues in the CDR3.

V is TRBV7-2 and J is TRBJ2-3; the match to TRBD2 covers 12 bases. The CDR3 consists of 18 residues. From germline, CDR1 is SGHTA and CDR2 FQGNSA. V lost 1 base to trimming and J lost 2 bases; unmatched junction nucleotides: 7. CDR3 sequence: CASSLGGGLAGSTDTQYF. In nucleotides, the CDR3 is TGTGCCAGCAGCTTAGGGGGAGGACTAGCGGGGTCCACAGATACGCAGTATTTT.

This chain connects TRBV5-1 to TRBJ1-1; D perhaps matches TRBD1 (6 bases). CDR1 is SGHRS, CDR2 YFSETQ, per germline. This CDR3 is built from 13 residues. Trimming removed 1 base from V and 4 bases from J, with 8 bases in between. For the CDR3, the DNA is TGCGCCAGCAGCTTGTTAGGGGGCACTGAAGCTTTCTTT. As protein: CASSLLGGTEAFF.

This chain uses TRBV25-1 with TRBJ2-1; no reliable D call. The V end lost 3 bases, the J end lost 3 bases, and 6 bases lay between the germline ends. Germline assignment: CDR1 MGHDK and CDR2 SYGVNS. The CDR3 runs 13 residues. CDR3 in amino acids: CASSDYGYNEQFF. The CDR3 region has the DNA TGTGCCAGCAGTGACTACGGCTACAATGAGCAGTTCTTC.

This sequence joins TRBV4-1 and TRBJ1-5; 9 bases agree with TRBD1. Trimming removed 1 base from V and 5 bases from J; junction bases left unmatched: 0. Germline-derived CDR1 and CDR2 are MGHRA and YSYEKL. CDR3 length: 14 amino acids. CDR3 DNA sequence: TGCGCCAGCAGCCAAGGACAGGGGGATCAGCCCCAGCATTTT. Translation gives CASSQGQGDQPQHF.

This rearrangement joins TRBV6-5 to TRBJ2-5, with 9 nucleotides matching TRBD2. Trimming at V came to 10 bases and at J to 5 bases, leaving 11 bases not matched to a gene. This CDR3 is built from 14 residues. Per germline, CDR1 MNHEY and CDR2 SVGAGI. The CDR3 DNA follows: TGTGCCACCAGACTAGCGGAAGGTCGTGAGACCCAGTACTTC. Protein sequence: CATRLAEGRETQYF.

This chain connects TRBV3-1 (or the pseudogene TRBV3-2) to TRBJ1-2; TRBD1 might be the D (5 bases). V lost 4 bases and J lost 4, with 13 bases in between. This CDR3 is 14 amino acids long. Germline values: CDR1 LGHDT, CDR2 YNNKEL (reference sequence). CDR3 residues: CASSLQGRSYGYTF. In nucleotides, the CDR3 is TGTGCCAGCAGCCTTCAGGGCAGGAGCTATGGCTACACCTTC.